This TCR beta chain was documented in a study of neurological immune-mediated disorders. This CDR3 spans 13 amino acids. In germline, CDR1 is SQVTM, CDR2 ANQGSEA. The time point was: longitudinal time-point 3. Note on this clonotype: No conserved phenylalanine or tryptophan ends this CDR3, so it is likely a read error.

Each TCR transcript was tagged with a 10-nucleotide random UMI during 5'RACE. In TCRdb, the 5' RACE reads were re-called with MiXCR into one record per CDR3 protein. The sample lists about 49,000 distinct CDR3 sequences; more than 7% were seen once. The clonotype originates from a woman aged 40 to 50 in good health. The source material was PBMCs. The rearrangement links TRBV29-1 to TRBJ2-5, with 9 nucleotides matching TRBD1. The CDR3 is CSGQTGGTETQYL. The CDR3 nucleotides are TGTAGCGGGCAGACAGGGGGGACGGAGACCCAGTACTTA.